A single sample is the source of the 25 T cell receptor beta chains below, sequenced in a study of T cells in women clearing cervical HPV infection. Assay used: immunoSEQ multiplex PCR; TCRdb lists only in-frame clones, some missing. The table for this sample gives 20,000 to 25,000 clones. The sample comprised blood buffy coat. The source of these receptors is a woman between 18 and 75 years old with a cervical HPV16 infection that either progressed to CIN3+ or cleared (not recorded which).

Concerning this clone itself: The read terminates 3 residues ahead of where the CDR3 ends, so the germline J gene completes it. The chain combines TRBV12-3 or TRBV12-4 with TRBJ2-7, with TRBD2 as a possible D gene (5 bases). The CDR3 extends over 14 amino acids. V was trimmed by 8 bases and J by 4 bases, leaving 18 bases between them. The part of the CDR3 DNA that was read is TGTGCCAGCTCTATTGGAGGTCAGCGGTACGAG. It encodes CASSIGGQRYE. From start to end, the CDR3 is CASSIGGQRYEQYF.

Note on this clone: The observed sequence ends 3 residues before the CDR3 terminus, with the missing tail filled in from the germline J gene. The rearrangement joins TRBV20-1 to TRBJ2-3; a weak D match, TRBD2 (6 bases). The germline gives CDR1 DFQATT, CDR2 SNEGSKA (reference sequence). Trimming stripped 1 base from V and 5 bases from J, with 13 bases between. This CDR3 is built from 14 residues. The chain's CDR3 is CSARVLREEDTQYF. CDR3 bases read: TGCAGTGCTAGAGTACTCAGGGAGGAAGATACG.

With respect to this clone: The read ends 3 residues shy of where the CDR3 ends; the end is completed using the germline J gene. The chain joins TRBV5-4 to TRBJ2-1; the match to TRBD2 covers 12 bases. The CDR3 has 15 amino acids. CDR1 and CDR2 (germline): SGHNT, YYREEE (reference sequence). V trimming: 4 bases; J trimming: 7 bases; junction bases outside the gene matches: 6. This chain's CDR3 is CASSPGLAGGNEQFF. CDR3 bases read: TGTGCCAGCAGCCCTGGGCTAGCGGGAGGGAATGAG. The whole variable domain, filled in from reference TRBV5-4 and TRBJ2-1, reads ETGVTQSPTHLIKTRGQQVTLRCSSQSGHNTVSWYQQALGQGPQFIFQYYREEENGRGNFPPRFSGLQFPNYSSELNVNALELDDSALYLCASSPGLAGGNEQFFGPGTRLTVL.

Details on this clone: The CDR3 is cut off 3 residues early in the read; its end comes from the germline J gene. This chain uses TRBV10-2 with TRBJ1-1; no clear D gene. V dropped 7 bases and J dropped 0 bases, with 6 bases sitting between them. Germline V lookup: CDR1 WSHSY, CDR2 SAAADI. The CDR3 runs to 12 residues. CDR3 sequence: CASKQMNTEAFF. The sequenced part of the CDR3 DNA is TGCGCCAGCAAACAGATGAACACTGAA.

Comments on this clone: The junction and the germline gene differ at one end; a read error may be behind it. The CDR3 goes on 3 residues after the read ends, and that part is filled in from the germline J gene. The J gene is TRBJ1-4, the V gene TRBV4-2, with D unresolved. This CDR3 has 18 residues. Germline V gives CDR1 LGHNA, CDR2 YNFKEQ. The DNA read from the CDR3 is TGCGCCAGCAGCCAAGATGGGTTAGGGCTTGCAACTAATGAAAAA. Amino acid sequence: CASSQDGLGLATNEK. The full-length CDR3 reads as CASSQDGLGLATNEKLFF.

As to this clone: From the germline J gene comes the end of the CDR3, since the read stops 3 residues before it. This rearrangement joins TRBV6-1 to TRBJ2-3, with TRBD2 matching 11 bases. V gave up 1 base and J gave up 3 bases; unmatched junction bases: 0. The CDR3 consists of 15 residues. The germline V gene has CDR1 MNHNS and CDR2 SASEGT. CDR3 bases read: TGTGCCAGCAGTGAAGGACTAGCGGGAACAGATACG. Encoded protein: CASSEGLAGTDT. The entire CDR3 protein is CASSEGLAGTDTQYF.

A word on this clone: The CDR3 is cut off 3 residues early in the read; its end comes from the germline J gene. This sequence joins TRBV19 and TRBJ2-2; TRBD2 agrees at 7 bases. V lost 6 bases and J lost 1; bases outside the gene matches: 8. Germline lookup yields CDR1 LNHDA and CDR2 SQIVND (reference sequence). The CDR3 has 16 amino acids. The CDR3 here is CASRLQGRGNTGELFF. CDR3 DNA, as far as it was read: TGTGCCAGTAGATTGCAAGGGAGGGGGAACACCGGGGAG. Drawing the rest from reference TRBV19 and TRBJ2-2, the complete variable domain is DGGITQSPKYLFRKEGQNVTLSCEQNLNHDAMYWYRQDPGQGLRLIYYSQIVNDFQKGDIAEGYSVSREKKESFPLTVTSAQKNPTAFYLCASRLQGRGNTGELFFGEGSRLTVL.

With respect to this clone: The read ends 3 residues shy of where the CDR3 ends; the end is completed using the germline J gene. This chain joins TRBV7-2 and TRBJ2-5; 8 nucleotides align to TRBD2. The germline V gene has CDR1 SGHTA and CDR2 FQGNSA. The CDR3 is 15 amino acids. The J segment lost 5 bases and the V segment lost 1 base, leaving 6 bases of the junction unmatched. Incomplete CDR3 DNA: TGTGCCAGCAGCTTAGGACTAGCGCCTGTGGAGACC. It encodes CASSLGLAPVET. The entire CDR3 sequence reads CASSLGLAPVETQYF.

Turning to this clone: Sequencing ends 3 residues short of the CDR3 end; the germline J gene provides the rest. This chain links TRBV6-4 with TRBJ2-7; 7 bases align to TRBD1. CDR1 is MRHNA and CDR2 is SNTAGT in the germline V gene. This CDR3 has 16 residues. Trimming at V came to 1 base and at J to 3 bases, leaving 9 bases not matched to a gene. The sequenced CDR3 bases are TGTGCCAGCAGTGACTTACTTGACAGGGAGAGCTACGAG. Amino acid sequence: CASSDLLDRESYE. The complete CDR3 protein is CASSDLLDRESYEQYF.

A note on this clone: The missing CDR3 end, 3 residues past where the read stops, is filled in from the germline J gene. V usage is TRBV29-1 and J usage is TRBJ1-6, with TRBD1 as a possible D gene (5 bases). The V end lost 4 bases, the J end lost 7 bases, and 14 bases lay between the germline ends. From germline, CDR1 is SQVTM and CDR2 ANQGSEA. The CDR3 runs 14 residues. CDR3 residues: CSVVWGGPNSPLHF. CDR3 DNA (partial): TGCAGCGTTGTTTGGGGGGGACCAAATTCACCC.

About this clone: The sequence runs out 3 residues before the end of the CDR3; the remainder is reconstructed from the germline J gene. The chain uses TRBV28 and TRBJ2-1; 8 nucleotides line up with TRBD1. Losses at the gene ends were 6 bases for V and 3 bases for J; bases not matched to a gene: 1. The CDR3 totals 13 residues. Germline V lookup: CDR1 MDHEN, CDR2 SYDVKM. The CDR3 bases that were read are TGTGCCAGCAGGGGACAGGTCTACAATGAG. It yields the protein CASRGQVYNE. The whole CDR3 protein reads CASRGQVYNEQFF.

On this clone: The read ends 3 residues shy of where the CDR3 ends; the end is completed using the germline J gene. The chain is built from TRBV30 and TRBJ2-2; the match to TRBD1 covers 10 bases. The CDR3 has 15 amino acids. CDR1 and CDR2 from the germline V gene are GTSNPN and SVGIG (reference sequence). Incomplete CDR3 DNA: TGTGCCTGGAGTAGGACAGGGGGATTGGATTCACCG. It codes for CAWSRTGGLDSP. The complete CDR3 reads CAWSRTGGLDSPLFF. The whole variable domain, remainder taken from reference TRBV30 and TRBJ2-2, is SQTIHQWPATLVQPVGSPLSLECTVEGTSNPNLYWYRQAAGRGLQLLFYSVGIGQISSEVPQNLSASRPQDRQFILSSKKLLLSDSGFYLCAWSRTGGLDSPLFFGEGSRLTVL.

For this clone: The read gets to within 3 residues of the CDR3 end, and the germline J gene fills in the rest. This chain uses TRBV19 with TRBJ1-2, with D possibly being TRBD1 (5 bases). This CDR3 has 15 amino acids. Germline V gives CDR1 LNHDA, CDR2 SQIVND (reference sequence). Trimming cost V 9 bases and J 0 bases, with 17 bases left between them. The CDR3 reads CASCSPTEANYGYTF. The CDR3 DNA, read in part, is TGTGCCAGCTGCTCCCCGACAGAAGCTAACTATGGC.

A note on this clone: The read gets to within 3 residues of the CDR3 end, and the germline J gene fills in the rest. The chain recombines TRBV6-4 with TRBJ1-6; D remains unclear. V was shortened by 0 bases and J by 9 bases, with 15 bases between the two germline ends. Germline V lookup: CDR1 MRHNA, CDR2 SNTAGT. The CDR3 has 16 residues. The covered CDR3 bases are TGTGCCAGCAGTGACTCTGGTAGTTCGGGGAGTTCACCC. This translates into CASSDSGSSGSSP. The whole CDR3 is CASSDSGSSGSSPLHF.

As regards this clone: The CDR3 end lies 3 residues beyond the end of the read and is filled in from the germline J gene. The V call is TRBV28, the J call TRBJ2-1; D may correspond to TRBD1 or TRBD2 (5 bases each). CDR3 length: 15 residues. The germline V and J ends were trimmed by 3 bases and 2 bases, with 11 bases remaining between them. Germline assignment: CDR1 MDHEN and CDR2 SYDVKM. CDR3 sequence: CASSLRGVPYNEQFF. CDR3 bases read: TGTGCCAGCAGTTTGCGAGGGGTCCCCTACAATGAG. The whole variable domain, filled in from reference TRBV28 and TRBJ2-1, reads DVKVTQSSRYLVKRTGEKVFLECVQDMDHENMFWYRQDPGLGLRLIYFSYDVKMKEKGDIPEGYSVSREKKERFSLILESASTNQTSMYLCASSLRGVPYNEQFFGPGTRLTVL.

Comment on this clone: The read ends 3 residues early relative to the CDR3; the germline J gene fills the gap. V usage is TRBV19 and J usage is TRBJ1-4, with 7 positions matching TRBD1. CDR3 length: 13 residues. CDR1 is LNHDA and CDR2 is SQIVND in the germline V gene (reference sequence). V lost 5 bases, J lost 7 bases, and 4 bases stayed unmatched. CDR3: CASSPHRGEKLFF. The part of the CDR3 DNA that was read is TGTGCCAGTAGTCCCCACAGGGGTGAAAAA. Full variable domain (missing parts from reference TRBV19 and TRBJ1-4): DGGITQSPKYLFRKEGQNVTLSCEQNLNHDAMYWYRQDPGQGLRLIYYSQIVNDFQKGDIAEGYSVSREKKESFPLTVTSAQKNPTAFYLCASSPHRGEKLFFGSGTQLSVL.

As to this clone: The CDR3 end is not reached by the read, which stops 3 residues before it; the germline J gene fills it in. Other DNA sequences of this sample code for an identical CDR3. The genes are TRBV18 and TRBJ2-5; TRBD1 matches 8 bases. The germline CDR1 and CDR2 sequences are KGHSH and LQKENI. V trimming: 6 bases; J trimming: 2 bases; junction bases outside the gene matches: 14. CDR3 length equals 17 residues. The sequenced CDR3 bases are TGTGCCAGCTCCCGCCCCCCCCGGGACAGGCCGCAAGAGACC. Amino acids: CASSRPPRDRPQET. The CDR3 reads in full as CASSRPPRDRPQETQYF. The full variable domain, in which reference TRBV18 and TRBJ2-5 provide the parts outside the CDR3, is NAGVMQNPRHLVRRRGQEARLRCSPMKGHSHVYWYRQLPEEGLKFMVYLQKENIIDESGMPKERFSAEFPKEGPSILRIQQVVRGDSAAYFCASSRPPRDRPQETQYFGPGTRLLVL.

On this clone itself: The CDR3 is cut off 3 residues early in the read; its end comes from the germline J gene. The genes are TRBV20-1 and TRBJ2-3, with 8 nucleotides matching TRBD2. The CDR3 contains 16 residues. CDR1 DFQATT and CDR2 SNEGSKA come from the germline V gene (reference sequence). The CDR3 loop reads CSARAWIAGRVETQYF. The sequenced part of the CDR3 DNA is TGCAGTGCTAGAGCGTGGATAGCGGGGAGGGTTGAGACG.

Points on this clone: The CDR3 goes on 3 residues after the read ends, and that part is filled in from the germline J gene. The V gene is TRBV6-2 or TRBV6-3, the J gene TRBJ1-5; perhaps TRBD1 as D (6 bases). The CDR3 sequence is 15 residues long. Between the trimmed V and J ends, which lost 4 bases and 3 bases, there was a span of 13 bases. The V gene's germline CDR1 is MNHEY and CDR2 SVGEGT. CDR3 residues: CASSSFRDINQPQHF. CDR3 DNA, as far as it was read: TGTGCCAGCAGTTCTTTCCGGGACATCAATCAGCCC.

As regards this clone: The read comes to an end 3 residues before the CDR3 does, leaving the germline J gene to fill in the end. The V and J genes are TRBV28 and TRBJ2-7, with 10 positions matching TRBD2. Germline V gene lookup returns CDR1 MDHEN and CDR2 SYDVKM. V shed 6 bases and J 1 base; nucleotides not matched to a gene: 6. The CDR3 covers 15 residues. CDR3 sequence reads: CASRLAGEWSYEQYF. The covered CDR3 bases are TGTGCCAGCAGGCTAGCGGGAGAGTGGTCCTACGAG.

On this clone itself: The sequenced fragment ends 3 residues before the CDR3 boundary, so the rest is inferred from the germline J gene. The V call is TRBV28, the J call TRBJ2-4, with 10 bases fitting TRBD1. Germline V gene sequence: CDR1 MDHEN, CDR2 SYDVKM. The junction had 0 bases not matched to a gene; V was cut back by 6 bases and J by 4 bases. This CDR3 spans 13 amino acids. The CDR3 region is CASRGQGKNIQYF. The sequenced CDR3 bases are TGTGCCAGCAGGGGACAGGGGAAAAACATT.

About this clone: Read coverage stops 3 residues before the CDR3 terminus; the germline J gene supplies the remainder. The chain combines TRBV5-5 with TRBJ2-3; D is possibly TRBD1 (6 bases). The CDR3 is made up of 15 amino acids. V dropped 2 bases and J dropped 1 base, with 11 bases sitting between them. CDR1 is SGHKS, CDR2 YYEKEE, per germline (reference sequence). The CDR3 sequence: CASSFRGAGTDTQYF. The part of the CDR3 DNA that was read is TGTGCCAGCAGCTTCAGGGGAGCGGGCACAGATACG.

Worth noting for this clone: The sequenced fragment ends 3 residues before the CDR3 boundary, so the rest is inferred from the germline J gene. The J gene is TRBJ2-3, the V gene TRBV18; 7 bases are shared with TRBD2. CDR1 and CDR2 from the germline V gene are KGHSH and LQKENI. CDR3 size: 14 residues. The V and J ends lost 4 bases and 2 bases, in that order; junction bases with no gene match: 3. Partial CDR3 DNA: TGTGCCAGCTCACTGACTAGCCACACAGATACG. As protein: CASSLTSHTDT. The full CDR3 is CASSLTSHTDTQYF.

Points on this clone: With the read ending 3 residues before the CDR3 end, the germline J gene is used to fill in that end. The chain is built from TRBV28 and TRBJ1-4; tentative D call: TRBD1 (5 bases). CDR3 size: 15 residues. Germline-derived CDR1 and CDR2 are MDHEN and SYDVKM. Trimming removed 8 bases from V and 0 bases from J, with 13 bases in between. The CDR3 spells CASFGRGATNEKLFF. The sequenced CDR3 bases are TGTGCCAGCTTCGGGCGGGGGGCAACTAATGAAAAA. Full variable domain (missing parts from reference TRBV28 and TRBJ1-4): DVKVTQSSRYLVKRTGEKVFLECVQDMDHENMFWYRQDPGLGLRLIYFSYDVKMKEKGDIPEGYSVSREKKERFSLILESASTNQTSMYLCASFGRGATNEKLFFGSGTQLSVL.

On this clone: With the read ending 3 residues before the CDR3 end, the germline J gene is used to fill in that end. V is TRBV7-9 and J is TRBJ2-3; no firm D call. Germline V gives CDR1 SEHNR, CDR2 FQNEAQ (reference sequence). This CDR3 contains 15 residues. CDR3 DNA (partial): TGTGCCAGCAGCTTAGGCATTCTAGAGAAAGAGACG. Protein product: CASSLGILEKET. The entire CDR3 reads CASSLGILEKETQYF. Full variable domain (missing parts from reference TRBV7-9 and TRBJ2-3): DTGVSQNPRHKITKRGQNVTFRCDPISEHNRLYWYRQTLGQGPEFLTYFQNEAQLEKSRLLSDRFSAERPKGSFSTLEIQRTEQGDSAMYLCASSLGILEKETQYFGPGTRLTVL.